This is a list of T cell receptor beta chains from one sample in a study of technical replicates of blood from a handful of donors. Using immunoSEQ multiplex PCR, the repertoire was profiled, and TCRdb retains in-frame clones only, with some absent. The sample records tens of thousands of clones, almost 98% being singletons. Sequencing was performed on T cells isolated from PBMCs. The origin of the receptors is a human donor in good health. Both conserved end residues are part of each CDR3. D genes are given only for firm matches. The size entry is marked missing in some rows and otherwise reads once, few, many or a size class.

j_gene | abundance | v_gene | d_gene | CDR3aa | CDR3nt
TRBJ2-1 | . | TRBV5-4 | . | CASSLLGSNEQFF | TGTGCCAGCAGCTTGCTTGGCTCCAATGAGCAGTTCTTC
TRBJ1-6 | once | TRBV30 | TRBD1 | CAWNRDRGHSPLHF | TGTGCCTGGAACCGGGACAGGGGGCACTCACCCCTCCACTTT
TRBJ1-2 | . | TRBV28 | . | CASSLWSTGYGYTF | TGTGCCAGCAGTTTATGGAGCACTGGCTATGGCTACACCTTC
TRBJ1-4 | few | TRBV29-1 | . | CSALRGNEKLFF | TGCAGCGCCTTACGGGGTAATGAAAAACTGTTTTTT
TRBJ1-2 | . | TRBV9 | TRBD1 | CASSVVQGLDRGKAGYTF | TGTGCCAGCAGCGTAGTGCAGGGGCTTGACAGGGGTAAAGCCGGCTACACCTTC
TRBJ1-5 | . | TRBV19 | . | CASSIDRAANQPQHF | TGTGCCAGTAGTATAGATCGAGCGGCCAATCAGCCCCAGCATTTT
TRBJ2-3 | . | TRBV18 | . | CASSPGPDTQYF | TGTGCCAGCTCACCAGGGCCAGATACGCAGTATTTT
TRBJ1-1 | . | TRBV27 | . | CASWEVGNTEAFF | TGTGCCAGCTGGGAGGTTGGGAACACTGAAGCTTTCTTT
TRBJ1-4 | . | TRBV7-9 | . | CASSLGAEKLFF | TGTGCCAGCAGCTTAGGAGCGGAAAAACTGTTTTTT
TRBJ2-3 | . | TRBV5-1 | TRBD1 | CASSLGQGQNTQYF | TGCGCCAGCAGCTTAGGACAGGGACAAAATACGCAGTATTTT
TRBJ1-1 | . | TRBV5-1 | TRBD1 | CASSGMTGATEAFF | TGCGCCAGCAGCGGCATGACAGGGGCGACTGAAGCTTTCTTT
TRBJ2-7 | . | TRBV28 | TRBD2 | CASRLAGEPIYEQYF | TGTGCCAGCAGGCTAGCGGGCGAGCCAATCTACGAGCAGTACTTC
TRBJ1-5 | . | TRBV27 | . | CASSLGPLPQPQHF | TGTGCCAGCAGTTTGGGCCCGCTCCCTCAGCCCCAGCATTTT
TRBJ1-1 | . | TRBV29-1 | . | CSVLFPDMNTEAFF | TGCAGCGTTCTCTTTCCAGACATGAACACTGAAGCTTTCTTT
TRBJ1-2 | . | TRBV2 | TRBD1 | CASTNTETGGYYGYTF | TGTGCCAGCACCAACACAGAGACAGGGGGCTACTATGGCTACACCTTC
TRBJ2-6 | . | TRBV9 | . | CASSVYSNSGANVLTF | TGTGCCAGCAGCGTCTATTCGAACTCTGGGGCCAACGTCCTGACTTTC
TRBJ1-1 | . | TRBV30 | . | CAWSVTRNTEAFF | TGTGCCTGGAGTGTAACAAGGAACACTGAAGCTTTCTTT
TRBJ1-5 | few | TRBV6-5 | . | CASSYGGADSNQPQHF | TGTGCCAGCAGTTACGGGGGGGCGGATAGCAATCAGCCCCAGCATTTT
TRBJ1-1 | few | TRBV30 | . | CAWGTDLNTEAFF | TGTGCCTGGGGAACAGACCTGAACACTGAAGCTTTCTTT
TRBJ2-7 | . | TRBV4-2 | . | CASSQVGYGSYEQYF | TGTGCCAGCAGCCAAGTCGGGTACGGATCCTACGAGCAGTACTTC
TRBJ2-2 | . | TRBV6-6 | . | CASNDHRAPGELFF | TGTGCCAGCAACGACCACAGGGCCCCCGGGGAGCTGTTTTTT
TRBJ2-7 | . | TRBV10-3 | TRBD1 | CAISITGTAYEQYF | TGTGCCATCAGCATTACCGGGACAGCCTACGAGCAGTACTTC
TRBJ2-7 | . | TRBV25-1 | TRBD2 | CASSVGREGLDREQYF | TGTGCCAGCAGTGTAGGCCGGGAGGGCCTCGATAGAGAGCAGTACTTC
TRBJ1-2 | . | TRBV19 | . | CASSIPQGGGYTF | TGTGCCAGTAGTATCCCCCAGGGTGGTGGCTACACCTTC
TRBJ2-7 | . | TRBV29-1 | . | CSVEEVAGNYEQYF | TGCAGCGTTGAAGAGGTAGCCGGGAACTACGAGCAGTACTTC
TRBJ2-1 | . | TRBV7-7 | TRBD2 | CASSRLAGGNNEQFF | TGTGCCAGCAGCCGGTTAGCGGGAGGGAACAATGAGCAGTTCTTC
TRBJ2-1 | . | TRBV19 | . | CASSLRDNYNEQFF | TGTGCCAGTAGTCTCCGGGACAATTACAATGAGCAGTTCTTC
TRBJ2-7 | . | TRBV10-3 | TRBD2 | CAISGLAGPTYEQYF | TGTGCCATCAGTGGGTTAGCGGGACCTACCTACGAGCAGTACTTC
TRBJ2-7 | once | TRBV2 | TRBD1 | CASSPGTGGYEQYF | TGTGCCAGCAGTCCCGGGACAGGGGGATACGAGCAGTACTTC
TRBJ1-4 | . | TRBV1 | . | CTSSHHREKGWATNEKLFF | TGCACCAGCAGCCATCACAGGGAGAAGGGGTGGGCAACTAATGAAAAACTGTTTTTT
TRBJ2-5 | . | TRBV18 | . | CASSPQGGTVQETQYF | TGTGCCAGCTCACCGCAGGGCGGTACGGTTCAAGAGACCCAGTACTTC
TRBJ1-2 | . | TRBV6-1 | TRBD1 | CASRLGTDLYGYTF | TGTGCCAGCAGACTCGGGACAGATCTCTATGGCTACACCTTC
TRBJ2-7 | . | TRBV6-5 | . | CASSLKQGGIEQYF | TGTGCCAGCAGTTTAAAACAAGGAGGTATCGAGCAGTACTTC
TRBJ1-1 | . | TRBV6-5 | . | CASSYSATYNTEAFF | TGTGCCAGCAGTTACTCCGCGACATACAACACTGAAGCTTTCTTT
TRBJ1-1 | . | TRBV4-1 | . | CASSTIGRGAWSEAFF | TGCGCCAGCAGTACCATCGGTCGGGGTGCCTGGAGTGAAGCTTTCTTT
TRBJ2-7 | . | TRBV6-5 | TRBD2 | CASSSGTSGRAQYF | TGTGCCAGCAGTTCGGGGACTAGCGGGAGGGCCCAGTACTTC
TRBJ2-7 | . | TRBV4-1 | TRBD1 | CASSQDSPRGQPYEQYF | TGCGCCAGCAGCCAAGATAGTCCCAGGGGGCAACCCTACGAGCAGTACTTC
TRBJ2-3 | . | TRBV9 | . | CASSPRTVITSTDTQYF | TGTGCCAGCAGCCCAAGGACAGTCATAACTAGCACAGATACGCAGTATTTT
TRBJ2-3 | . | TRBV9 | TRBD1 | CASSARWGQGRTDTQYF | TGTGCCAGCAGCGCCCGATGGGGACAGGGGAGGACAGATACGCAGTATTTT
TRBJ2-7 | . | TRBV5-4 | TRBD2 | CASSLARGGGRAYEQYF | TGTGCCAGCAGCTTGGCCCGGGGGGGTGGCAGGGCCTACGAGCAGTACTTC
TRBJ2-1 | . | TRBV27 | TRBD2 | CASSLFGLGTSGSYEQFF | TGTGCCAGCAGTTTATTCGGACTCGGGACTAGCGGGAGCTATGAGCAGTTCTTC
TRBJ2-2 | . | TRBV7-8 | . | CASSLKGNTGELFF | TGTGCCAGCAGCTTGAAGGGGAATACCGGGGAGCTGTTTTTT
TRBJ2-7 | . | TRBV7-9 | . | CASSLVWQGDYEQYF | TGTGCCAGCAGCTTAGTGTGGCAGGGTGATTACGAGCAGTACTTC
TRBJ1-1 | . | TRBV11-3 | . | CASGTQGGNTEAFF | TGTGCCAGCGGAACTCAGGGAGGCAACACTGAAGCTTTCTTT
TRBJ1-4 | . | TRBV10-1 | TRBD1 | CASSDDVTGNEKLFF | TGCGCCAGCAGTGATGATGTGACAGGGAATGAAAAACTGTTTTTT
TRBJ2-1 | once | TRBV7-9 | TRBD2 | CASSDLSGRSYNEQFF | TGTGCCAGCAGTGACCTTAGCGGGCGGTCCTACAATGAGCAGTTCTTC
TRBJ2-7 | . | TRBV5-1 | . | CASSLVGSGYEQYF | TGCGCCAGCAGCTTGGTCGGTAGCGGCTACGAGCAGTACTTC
TRBJ2-7 | . | TRBV7-2 | . | CASSPNLNYEQYF | TGTGCCAGCAGCCCAAACCTAAATTACGAGCAGTACTTC
TRBJ2-2 | . | TRBV7-3 | TRBD1 | CASSKYGQGLAGELFF | TGTGCCAGCAGCAAATACGGACAGGGGCTGGCCGGGGAGCTGTTTTTT
TRBJ2-3 | . | TRBV6-5 | TRBD2 | CASSYSASGGADTQYF | TGTGCCAGCAGTTACTCGGCTAGCGGGGGGGCAGATACGCAGTATTTT
TRBJ2-3 | . | TRBV7-9 | TRBD2 | CASSLAPGLAGGATQYF | TGTGCCAGCAGCTTGGCCCCCGGACTAGCGGGAGGAGCTACGCAGTATTTT
TRBJ2-1 | once | TRBV7-9 | TRBD2 | CASSLAAGLAGGPWGEQFF | TGTGCCAGCAGCTTAGCCGCGGGACTAGCGGGGGGGCCTTGGGGAGAGCAGTTCTTC
TRBJ2-2 | . | TRBV7-6 | . | CASSFTGGTGELFF | TGTGCCAGCAGCTTTACCGGGGGCACCGGGGAGCTGTTTTTT
TRBJ2-2 | . | TRBV6-5 | . | CASSYSTGFGELFF | TGTGCCAGCAGTTACTCGACCGGGTTCGGGGAGCTGTTTTTT
TRBJ1-2 | . | TRBV11-2 | . | CASRDIYGYTF | TGTGCCAGCCGGGACATCTATGGCTACACCTTC
TRBJ2-7 | . | TRBV29-1 | TRBD2 | CSVELPGTSFAEQYF | TGCAGCGTTGAGCTGCCGGGGACTAGCTTCGCCGAGCAGTACTTC
TRBJ2-5 | . | TRBV4-1 | . | CASSQTGQETQYF | TGCGCCAGCAGCCAAACAGGGCAAGAGACCCAGTACTTC
TRBJ1-1 | . | TRBV27 | . | CASSFQPGLRLDTEAFF | TGTGCCAGCAGTTTCCAGCCAGGGCTCCGACTTGACACTGAAGCTTTCTTT